Listed below are T cell receptor beta chains from one sample, sequenced in a study of OX40 agonist ivuxolimab in advanced cancers. TCRdb keeps only in-frame clones here, not all; method: immunoSEQ multiplex PCR. The sample includes around 62,000 clones, about 85% seen only once; the top ten take around 0.68%. Source: CD4+ or CD8+ T cells sorted from blood, taken in a trial of the OX40 agonist ivuxolimab. These receptors came from an adult with an advanced solid tumor such as melanoma, head and neck, liver or kidney cancer. CDR3s include the opening cysteine and the closing phenylalanine or tryptophan. Each record gives: D gene, J gene, V gene, clone size, CDR3 protein, CDR3 DNA. D genes are given only for firm matches. Clone size is stated in some rows and not others, as once, few, many or a class when expanded.

D: .; J: TRBJ2-7; V: TRBV18; size: .; CDR3: CASSPGARNEQYF; DNA: TGTGCCAGCTCGCCAGGGGCGCGGAACGAGCAGTACTTC
D: .; J: TRBJ1-1; V: TRBV5-1; size: few; CDR3: CASSVLDGTNTEAFF; DNA: TGCGCCAGCAGCGTGCTAGACGGTACGAACACTGAAGCTTTCTTT
D: .; J: TRBJ1-6; V: TRBV19; size: .; CDR3: CASADRQTYNSPLHF; DNA: TGTGCCAGTGCCGACAGGCAAACCTATAATTCACCCCTCCACTTT
D: .; J: TRBJ1-1; V: TRBV28; size: once; CDR3: CASSLRVNAEAFF; DNA: TGTGCCAGCAGTTTACGGGTCAACGCTGAAGCTTTCTTT
D: TRBD2; J: TRBJ2-1; V: TRBV6-6; size: .; CDR3: CAGHSGGLRGEQFF; DNA: TGTGCCGGACATAGCGGGGGCCTCAGGGGTGAGCAGTTCTTC
D: TRBD1; J: TRBJ1-2; V: TRBV7-3; size: .; CDR3: CASSPLGGGAYSRGYTF; DNA: TGTGCCAGCAGCCCCCTCGGAGGGGGCGCGTACTCTCGTGGCTACACCTTC
D: TRBD1; J: TRBJ1-1; V: TRBV5-6; size: once; CDR3: CASSSLGQGGTEAFF; DNA: TGTGCCAGCAGCTCGCTGGGACAGGGGGGGACTGAAGCTTTCTTT
D: .; J: TRBJ1-1; V: TRBV18; size: .; CDR3: CASWENTEAFF; DNA: TGTGCCAGCTGGGAGAACACTGAAGCTTTCTTT
D: .; J: TRBJ2-7; V: TRBV6-6; size: .; CDR3: CASSSWQLYEQYF; DNA: TGTGCCAGCAGTTCTTGGCAGCTCTACGAGCAGTACTTC
D: TRBD1; J: TRBJ1-1; V: TRBV15; size: .; CDR3: CATRDRGTEAFF; DNA: TGTGCCACCCGGGACAGGGGGACTGAAGCTTTCTTT
D: .; J: TRBJ2-2; V: TRBV2; size: .; CDR3: CASSAARNTGELFF; DNA: TGTGCCAGCAGTGCCGCCAGGAACACCGGGGAGCTGTTTTTT
D: TRBD1; J: TRBJ2-3; V: TRBV7-2; size: .; CDR3: CASSLSPGTGVTDTQYF; DNA: TGTGCCAGCAGCCTTTCCCCTGGGACAGGGGTCACAGATACGCAGTATTTT
D: TRBD1; J: TRBJ2-3; V: TRBV9; size: .; CDR3: CASSVDRGRSTDTQYF; DNA: TGTGCCAGCAGCGTAGACAGGGGGCGAAGTACAGATACGCAGTATTTT
D: .; J: TRBJ1-1; V: TRBV9; size: once; CDR3: CASSATTGTEAFF; DNA: TGTGCCAGCAGCGCAACGACGGGCACTGAAGCTTTCTTT
D: .; J: TRBJ1-5; V: TRBV6-5; size: .; CDR3: CASSYSNFQPQHF; DNA: TGTGCCAGCAGTTACTCGAATTTCCAGCCCCAGCATTTT
D: TRBD1; J: TRBJ1-5; V: TRBV28; size: .; CDR3: CASQPGQANQPQHF; DNA: TGTGCCAGCCAGCCCGGACAGGCAAATCAGCCCCAGCATTTT
D: .; J: TRBJ1-2; V: TRBV6-1; size: .; CDR3: CASSEVGGRVSQDTF; DNA: TGTGCCAGCAGTGAGGTTGGTGGCAGGGTTTCTCAGGACACCTTC
D: .; J: TRBJ1-5; V: TRBV2; size: .; CDR3: CASSAKRILQPQHF; DNA: TGTGCCAGCAGTGCGAAGAGGATTTTGCAGCCCCAGCATTTT
D: .; J: TRBJ1-4; V: TRBV2; size: .; CDR3: CASTPEVTNEKLFF; DNA: TGTGCCAGCACCCCGGAGGTGACTAATGAAAAACTGTTTTTT
D: TRBD1; J: TRBJ2-7; V: TRBV5-1; size: .; CDR3: CAIGTGWNEQYF; DNA: TGCGCCATCGGGACAGGGTGGAACGAGCAGTACTTC
D: .; J: TRBJ2-7; V: TRBV6-5; size: .; CDR3: CASSPRDPVRQYF; DNA: TGTGCCAGCAGTCCCCGTGATCCGGTACGGCAGTACTTC
D: .; J: TRBJ2-2; V: TRBV5-1; size: few; CDR3: CASSLVPAKKNTGELFF; DNA: TGCGCCAGCAGCTTGGTGCCCGCTAAAAAAAACACCGGGGAGCTGTTTTTT
D: TRBD2; J: TRBJ2-3; V: TRBV6-5; size: .; CDR3: CASSYVAGGLATQYF; DNA: TGTGCCAGCAGTTACGTAGCGGGGGGGCTCGCTACGCAGTATTTT
D: .; J: TRBJ1-4; V: TRBV6-5; size: .; CDR3: CASRANGATNEKLFF; DNA: TGTGCCAGCAGGGCTAACGGAGCAACTAATGAAAAACTGTTTTTT
D: .; J: TRBJ1-3; V: TRBV11-2; size: .; CDR3: CASSSPGNTIYF; DNA: TGTGCCAGCAGCTCACCTGGAAACACCATATATTTT
D: .; J: TRBJ1-5; V: TRBV6-1; size: .; CDR3: CASRRIPGQPQHF; DNA: TGTGCCAGCAGACGGATTCCGGGTCAGCCCCAGCATTTT
D: .; J: TRBJ2-2; V: TRBV11-3; size: .; CDR3: CASSRLTGGAGELFF; DNA: TGTGCCAGCAGCCGTCTTACAGGAGGGGCCGGGGAGCTGTTTTTT
D: .; J: TRBJ2-7; V: TRBV11-2; size: .; CDR3: CASSLYGITSYEQYF; DNA: TGTGCCAGCAGCTTATATGGGATTACGTCCTACGAGCAGTACTTC
D: .; J: TRBJ1-2; V: TRBV5-1; size: .; CDR3: CASSSGTSNYGYTF; DNA: TGCGCCAGCAGCTCCGGGACAAGTAACTATGGCTACACCTTC
D: .; J: TRBJ2-5; V: TRBV11-2; size: .; CDR3: CASRAYREQETQYF; DNA: TGTGCCAGCCGAGCGTACAGGGAACAAGAGACCCAGTACTTC
D: .; J: TRBJ2-1; V: TRBV5-1; size: .; CDR3: CASSSTGISYNEQFF; DNA: TGCGCCAGCAGCTCCACAGGGATCTCCTACAATGAGCAGTTCTTC
D: .; J: TRBJ2-1; V: TRBV10-3; size: .; CDR3: CAISEGGRGSSYNEQFF; DNA: TGTGCCATCAGTGAGGGGGGCAGGGGTAGCTCCTACAATGAGCAGTTCTTC
D: .; J: TRBJ1-4; V: TRBV7-9; size: few; CDR3: CASSSRERGGEKLFF; DNA: TGTGCCAGCAGCTCAAGGGAGAGGGGTGGTGAAAAACTGTTTTTT
D: TRBD2; J: TRBJ2-2; V: TRBV10-3; size: .; CDR3: CAITPSGGMNTGELFF; DNA: TGTGCCATCACCCCTAGCGGGGGCATGAACACCGGGGAGCTGTTTTTT
D: TRBD1; J: TRBJ1-5; V: TRBV10-3; size: .; CDR3: CAISEGQGGQPQHF; DNA: TGTGCCATCAGTGAGGGACAGGGAGGTCAGCCCCAGCATTTT
D: TRBD2; J: TRBJ2-3; V: TRBV5-4; size: .; CDR3: CASSLPGLAGGGSNTQYF; DNA: TGTGCCAGCAGCCTCCCAGGACTAGCGGGGGGCGGCTCCAATACGCAGTATTTT
D: .; J: TRBJ2-3; V: TRBV29-1; size: .; CDR3: CSGLWFVTTDTQYF; DNA: TGCAGCGGTCTTTGGTTTGTAACTACAGATACGCAGTATTTT
D: .; J: TRBJ1-4; V: TRBV19; size: .; CDR3: CASSIDANEKLFF; DNA: TGTGCCAGTAGTATAGACGCTAATGAAAAACTGTTTTTT
D: .; J: TRBJ2-3; V: TRBV19; size: .; CDR3: CASKGVEAGLATDTQYF; DNA: TGTGCCAGTAAAGGAGTCGAGGCGGGGCTGGCCACAGATACGCAGTATTTT
D: .; J: TRBJ2-1; V: TRBV7-7; size: .; CDR3: CASSLNGGLSSYNEQFF; DNA: TGTGCTAGCAGCTTAAACGGGGGCCTAAGCTCCTACAATGAGCAGTTCTTC
D: .; J: TRBJ1-1; V: TRBV18; size: .; CDR3: CASSPPSANTEAFF; DNA: TGTGCCAGCTCACCGCCGTCGGCGAACACTGAAGCTTTCTTT
D: .; J: TRBJ2-7; V: TRBV5-4; size: once; CDR3: CASSPVPDSYEQYF; DNA: TGTGCCAGCAGCCCAGTCCCAGATTCCTACGAGCAGTACTTC
D: .; J: TRBJ2-3; V: TRBV11-2; size: .; CDR3: CASSLGLGTDTQYF; DNA: TGTGCCAGCAGCTTGGGACTGGGCACAGATACGCAGTATTTT
D: .; J: TRBJ2-1; V: TRBV2; size: .; CDR3: CASSRDSLSREQFF; DNA: TGTGCCAGCAGCCGGGACTCCCTCTCGCGTGAGCAGTTCTTC
D: .; J: TRBJ2-5; V: TRBV9; size: .; CDR3: CASSVSGSQETQYF; DNA: TGTGCCAGCAGCGTCTCAGGGAGCCAAGAGACCCAGTACTTC
D: .; J: TRBJ1-3; V: TRBV5-4; size: .; CDR3: CASSLAGWDTIYF; DNA: TGTGCCAGCAGCTTAGCAGGGTGGGACACCATATATTTT
D: .; J: TRBJ1-5; V: TRBV11-3; size: .; CDR3: CASSGPRPQYSNQPQHF; DNA: TGTGCCAGCAGCGGACCGAGGCCCCAATATAGCAATCAGCCCCAGCATTTT
D: TRBD2; J: TRBJ2-4; V: TRBV15; size: few; CDR3: CATSRETSGAIQYF; DNA: TGTGCCACCAGCAGAGAAACTAGCGGGGCCATTCAGTACTTC